The 17 T cell receptor beta chains below were found in one sample sequenced in a study of blood T cell repertoires in COVID-19 (TCRdb year 2020). The library was generated by the immunoSEQ multiplex PCR assay. The table comes from immuneACCESS by way of TCRdb, which keeps in-frame sequences with V and J called. Part of the clones is missing from these tables; in studies checked, under half for an unresolved V gene and the rest for unknown reasons. Here the sample has under 300,000 clones; around 90% occur a single time. The ten biggest clones cover around 0.91% of the sample. The sequenced sample consisted of peripheral blood. Receptors were obtained from a middle-aged woman who had recovered from COVID-19.

The chain recombines TRBV27 with TRBJ1-6, with 7 nucleotides matching TRBD1. Trimming removed 5 bases from V and 10 bases from J; junction bases left unmatched: 8. Germline V gives CDR1 MNHEY, CDR2 SMNVEV (reference sequence). The CDR3 spans 14 residues. The DNA for the CDR3 is TGTGCCAGCAGTCCGGGACAGAGAGAGTCACCCCTCCACTTT. It codes for CASSPGQRESPLHF.

The genes are TRBV10-3 and TRBJ2-5; perhaps TRBD2 as D (6 bases). The germline CDR1 and CDR2 sequences are ENHRY and SYGVKD. This CDR3 is built from 13 residues. Deletions cut 6 bases from V and 0 bases from J, with 8 bases between. CDR3 residues: CAISRENQETQYF. The CDR3 region has the DNA TGTGCCATCAGCCGGGAGAACCAAGAGACCCAGTACTTC.

CDR3 amino acids: CSFRGSGNTIYF. The CDR3 DNA follows: TGCAGCTTCCGAGGGTCTGGAAACACCATATATTTT. The chain links TRBV29-1 to TRBJ1-3; D is undetermined. Trimming stripped 8 bases from V and 1 base from J, with 9 bases between. The V gene's germline CDR1 is SQVTM and CDR2 ANQGSEA. This CDR3 contains 12 residues.

A single count supports this clone. The J gene is TRBJ2-1, the V gene TRBV19; D is perhaps TRBD2 (5 bases). CDR1 and CDR2 (germline): LNHDA, SQIVND (reference sequence). The CDR3 length is 17 residues. Trimming shortened V by 7 bases and J by 0 bases, and 19 bases separated the two germline ends. CDR3 DNA: TGTGCCAGTACCCCTGGGCCGGACTGGAGCTCCTACAATGAGCAGTTCTTC. Its translation: CASTPGPDWSSYNEQFF. The whole variable domain, filled in from reference TRBV19 and TRBJ2-1, reads DGGITQSPKYLFRKEGQNVTLSCEQNLNHDAMYWYRQDPGQGLRLIYYSQIVNDFQKGDIAEGYSVSREKKESFPLTVTSAQKNPTAFYLCASTPGPDWSSYNEQFFGPGTRLTVL.

The chain carries TRBV19 and TRBJ1-2; TRBD1 matches at 7 bases. The CDR3 covers 14 residues. The germline V gene has CDR1 LNHDA and CDR2 SQIVND (reference sequence). The junction had 6 bases not matched to a gene; V was cut back by 4 bases and J by 4 bases. CDR3 DNA sequence: TGTGCCAGTAGTACCTGGACAGGCGGCTATGGCTACACCTTC. The encoded protein is CASSTWTGGYGYTF.

The gene calls are TRBV5-1 and TRBJ2-3; D gene ambiguous. CDR3 length equals 14 residues. CDR1 is SGHRS and CDR2 is YFSETQ in the germline V gene. V gave up 0 bases and J gave up 2 bases, with 7 bases separating them. CDR3: CASSLGSNTDTQYF. The CDR3 DNA is TGCGCCAGCAGCTTGGGTAGCAACACAGATACGCAGTATTTT.

The J gene is TRBJ2-1, the V gene TRBV4-2; tentative D call: TRBD2 (6 bases). The CDR3 is made up of 15 amino acids. Germline V lookup: CDR1 LGHNA, CDR2 YNFKEQ. V lost 0 bases and J 7 bases, leaving 13 bases between the germline ends. In nucleotides, the CDR3 is TGTGCCAGCAGCCAAGAATTGGCCAGCGGGAATGAGCAGTTCTTC. The encoded protein is CASSQELASGNEQFF.

To note about this clone: The same CDR3 can be traced to other DNA sequences in this sample. The chain recombines TRBV3-1 (or the pseudogene TRBV3-2) with TRBJ2-2; D gene ambiguous. Germline V gene sequence: CDR1 LGHDT, CDR2 YNNKEL (reference sequence). Trimming cost V 1 base and J 5 bases, with 5 bases left between them. This CDR3 has 13 residues. CDR3: CASSQGRTGELFF. The CDR3 DNA is TGTGCCAGCAGCCAAGGGCGGACCGGGGAGCTGTTTTTT.

The genes are TRBV7-2 and TRBJ2-5; the match to TRBD2 covers 8 bases. The ends lost 1 base at V and 4 bases at J; junction bases unmatched: 5. CDR1 is SGHTA and CDR2 is FQGNSA in the germline V gene. The length of the CDR3 is 15 residues. This CDR3 reads CASSLGRAGGETQYF. The CDR3 DNA follows: TGTGCCAGCAGCTTAGGCAGGGCGGGGGGAGAGACCCAGTACTTC.

The V gene is TRBV6-5, the J gene TRBJ1-6; possible D gene TRBD1, 6 bases. CDR3 length equals 14 residues. Germline assignment: CDR1 MNHEY and CDR2 SVGAGI. Trimming cost V 8 bases and J 10 bases, with 18 bases left between them. DNA for the CDR3: TGTGCCAGCGGCGGGAGGGGAGGGGGATCACCCCTCCACTTT. It is translated as CASGGRGGGSPLHF.

V and J are TRBV5-4 and TRBJ1-1, with D unclear. The CDR3 loop spans 12 amino acids. In germline, CDR1 is SGHNT, CDR2 YYREEE (reference sequence). The V and J ends lost 1 base and 4 bases respectively, with 5 bases between them. CDR3 nucleotide sequence: TGTGCCAGCAGCTTGTCTAGCACTGAAGCTTTCTTT. Its translation is CASSLSSTEAFF.

This rearrangement joins TRBV20-1 to TRBJ2-1, with 7 bases fitting TRBD2. The germline CDR1 and CDR2 sequences are DFQATT and SNEGSKA (reference sequence). The CDR3 has 11 residues. As DNA, the CDR3 is TGCACCGCGGGAGTGCGCAATGAGCAGTTCTTC. Protein sequence: CTAGVRNEQFF.

The chain combines TRBV29-1 with TRBJ1-3; D possibly corresponds to TRBD1 (6 bases). This CDR3 has 13 residues. Germline V lookup: CDR1 SQVTM, CDR2 ANQGSEA. With 6 bases removed from V and 0 bases from J, the gap between germline ends came to 9 bases. The CDR3, as DNA: TGCAGCGTAGGACAGTCCTCTGGAAACACCATATATTTT. Its translation is CSVGQSSGNTIYF.

The CDR3 protein is CASSPAASDGYTF. The CDR3 bases are TGTGCCAGCAGCCCAGCGGCCTCGGATGGCTACACCTTC. The rearrangement links TRBV7-3 to TRBJ1-2; D remains unclear. The V gene's germline CDR1 is SGHTA and CDR2 FQGTGA. The V and J ends lost 5 bases and 6 bases respectively, with 13 bases between them. The CDR3 totals 13 residues.

The chain uses TRBV30 and TRBJ1-6; no clear D gene. Germline CDR1 reads GTSNPN; CDR2 reads SVGIG (reference sequence). The ends were cut back, 1 base at V and 0 bases at J, with 7 bases in the middle. The CDR3 covers 15 residues. The CDR3 region is CAWSAGSSYNSPLHF. The CDR3, as DNA: TGTGCCTGGAGTGCGGGGAGCTCCTATAATTCACCCCTCCACTTT.

V usage is TRBV5-1 and J usage is TRBJ2-7, with 10 bases identical to TRBD1. The germline gives CDR1 SGHRS, CDR2 YFSETQ. Unmatched junction bases numbered 5, after V lost 3 bases and J lost 5 bases. The CDR3 runs to 14 residues. The CDR3 region is CASSSGQGHDEQYF. The CDR3, as DNA: TGCGCCAGCAGCTCGGGACAGGGGCACGACGAGCAGTACTTC.

The CDR3 sequence is CASSFPSGGREVGDTQYF. CDR3 nucleotides: TGTGCCAGCAGTTTCCCCTCAGGTGGGCGGGAGGTGGGAGATACGCAGTATTTT. V is TRBV28 and J is TRBJ2-3; 8 positions match TRBD2. The V gene's germline CDR1 is MDHEN and CDR2 SYDVKM. The CDR3 totals 18 residues. V gave up 3 bases and J gave up 5 bases; unmatched junction bases: 16.